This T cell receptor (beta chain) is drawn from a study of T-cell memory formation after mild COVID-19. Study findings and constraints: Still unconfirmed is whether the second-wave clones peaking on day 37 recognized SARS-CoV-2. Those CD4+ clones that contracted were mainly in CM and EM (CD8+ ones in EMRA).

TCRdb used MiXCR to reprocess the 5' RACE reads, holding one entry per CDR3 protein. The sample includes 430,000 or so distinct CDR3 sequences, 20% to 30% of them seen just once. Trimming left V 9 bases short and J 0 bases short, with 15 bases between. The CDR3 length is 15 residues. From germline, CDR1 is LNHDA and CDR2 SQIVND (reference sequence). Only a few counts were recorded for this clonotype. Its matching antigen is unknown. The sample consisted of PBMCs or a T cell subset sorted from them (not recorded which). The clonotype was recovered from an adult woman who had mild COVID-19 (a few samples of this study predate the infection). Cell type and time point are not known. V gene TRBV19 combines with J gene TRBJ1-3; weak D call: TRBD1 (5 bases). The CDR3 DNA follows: TGTGCCAGCGCGGGGCTCCTTCGCTCTGGAAACACCATATATTTT. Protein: CASAGLLRSGNTIYF.